Following are 14 T cell receptor beta chains from one sample sequenced in a study of blood T cell repertoires in COVID-19. Assay: immunoSEQ multiplex PCR; the TCRdb copy retains only in-frame clones and omits some. The top ten clones hold around 7.8% of a sample with roughly 250,000 clones, approximately 84% of them seen once. Material: peripheral blood. The receptors were sampled from a human donor in a cohort sampled during active COVID-19.

This chain uses TRBV6-5 with TRBJ2-5; TRBD2 matches 8 bases. CDR3 length equals 13 residues. CDR1 and CDR2 (germline): MNHEY, SVGAGI. With 5 bases clipped from V and 5 bases from J, the junction kept 4 bases outside the gene matches. This CDR3 is CASSIERGETQYF. The CDR3 coding sequence is TGTGCCAGCAGTATCGAGCGGGGGGAGACCCAGTACTTC.

The V call is TRBV12-3 or TRBV12-4, the J call TRBJ2-1, with 9 bases lining up with TRBD1. Unmatched junction bases numbered 6, after V lost 6 bases and J lost 15 bases. The CDR3 is 11 residues long. CDR3 sequence (DNA): TGTGCCAGCAGCTACGGGACAGGGCGGTTCTTC. As protein: CASSYGTGRFF.

This chain connects TRBV10-3 to TRBJ2-3, with D unresolved. Trimming took 6 bases from V and 3 from J, leaving 13 bases between them. In germline, CDR1 is ENHRY, CDR2 SYGVKD. The length of the CDR3 is 14 residues. The CDR3 protein is CAIRKDTLTDTQYF. CDR3 nucleotides: TGTGCCATCAGGAAAGACACTCTGACAGATACGCAGTATTTT.

The rearrangement joins TRBV18 to TRBJ1-2; D is ambiguous. This CDR3 spans 14 amino acids. Trimming took 0 bases from V and 2 from J, leaving 7 bases between them. Germline lookup yields CDR1 KGHSH and CDR2 LQKENI. The CDR3 sequence is CASSPPEGNYGYTF. The CDR3 nucleotides read TGTGCCAGCTCACCACCGGAGGGCAACTATGGCTACACCTTC.

This clone was observed a handful of times. The genes are TRBV2 and TRBJ1-1; D remains unclear. This CDR3 has 15 amino acids. V lost 4 bases and J lost 0, with 12 bases in between. Looked up from germline, CDR1 is SNHLY and CDR2 is FYNNEI. CDR3 in amino acids: CASSARRQLNTEAFF. The CDR3 coding sequence is TGTGCCAGCAGTGCCCGGAGGCAGTTGAACACTGAAGCTTTCTTT.

This chain uses TRBV7-2 with TRBJ2-2; 11 bases map to TRBD2. Looked up from germline, CDR1 is SGHTA and CDR2 is FQGNSA. The V gene end was trimmed by 6 bases and the J gene end by 5 bases; junction bases not matched to a gene: 5. The CDR3 is made up of 15 amino acids. The CDR3 DNA sequence: TGTGCCAGCAGGTCGATAGCGGGAGGGACCGGGGAGCTGTTTTTT. Translated, it gives CASRSIAGGTGELFF.

Concerning this clone itself: One end of the junction is discordant with germline, which a read error may explain. CDR3 region: CASSLGLAAYNEQFF. The CDR3 DNA follows: TGTGCTAGCAGCTTGGGACTAGCGGCTTACAATGAGCAGTTCTTC. The genes are TRBV7-7 and TRBJ2-1; TRBD2 matches at 11 bases. This CDR3 spans 15 amino acids. Germline assignment: CDR1 SSHAT and CDR2 FNYEAQ (reference sequence).

The sample holds one count of this clone. The chain employs TRBV30 and TRBJ1-2, with no clear D. The CDR3 is 15 residues long. Between the trimmed V and J ends, which lost 0 bases and 2 bases, there was a span of 13 bases. Germline lookup yields CDR1 GTSNPN and CDR2 SVGIG (reference sequence). The CDR3 DNA reads as TGTGCCTGGAGTGTAGGTGGGCAGCAAAACTATGGCTACACCTTC. This sequence encodes CAWSVGGQQNYGYTF.

The chain recombines TRBV25-1 with TRBJ2-7; no clear D. Germline CDR1 is MGHDK and CDR2 is SYGVNS. V was trimmed by 6 bases and J by 3 bases, leaving 9 bases between them. This CDR3 comprises 12 residues. CDR3 sequence: CASSLTGYEQYF. Written as DNA, the CDR3 is TGTGCCAGCAGCCTGACGGGCTACGAGCAGTACTTC.

In this sample, this clone turned up a few times. The chain uses TRBV7-9 and TRBJ2-6, with 8 bases aligning to TRBD1. CDR3 length: 15 amino acids. Trimming removed 5 bases from V and 2 bases from J; junction bases left unmatched: 2. Germline V gene lookup returns CDR1 SEHNR and CDR2 FQNEAQ (reference sequence). The CDR3 DNA reads TGTGCCAGCAGCCGGACAGGGACTGGGGCCAACGTCCTGACTTTC. Amino acid sequence: CASSRTGTGANVLTF.

The CDR3 reads CASSIRRLTSTDTQYF. CDR3 DNA: TGTGCCAGTAGTATTCGTAGACTTACTAGCACAGATACGCAGTATTTT. The chain joins TRBV19 to TRBJ2-3; D unresolved. Germline CDR1 LNHDA, CDR2 SQIVND (reference sequence). Trimming took off 3 bases at V and 0 bases at J, with 13 bases between the two ends. This CDR3 has 16 residues.

The chain uses TRBV19 and TRBJ1-5; 9 bases map to TRBD1. The germline CDR1 and CDR2 sequences are LNHDA and SQIVND (reference sequence). CDR3 length: 16 residues. Trimming removed 5 bases from V and 1 base from J; junction bases left unmatched: 6. The CDR3 coding sequence is TGTGCCAGTAGTGGAAAGGGACAGGGAAGCAATCAGCCCCAGCATTTT. This codes for CASSGKGQGSNQPQHF. The whole variable domain, filled in from reference TRBV19 and TRBJ1-5, reads DGGITQSPKYLFRKEGQNVTLSCEQNLNHDAMYWYRQDPGQGLRLIYYSQIVNDFQKGDIAEGYSVSREKKESFPLTVTSAQKNPTAFYLCASSGKGQGSNQPQHFGDGTRLSIL.

This clone was seen only a few times. This chain joins TRBV28 and TRBJ1-4; 8 bases match TRBD1. This CDR3 spans 16 amino acids. V was pared by 3 bases and J by 8 bases, with 11 bases of the junction left unmatched. CDR1 MDHEN and CDR2 SYDVKM come from the germline V gene. CDR3 sequence: CASSFRGRTGKEKLFF. The CDR3 DNA follows: TGTGCCAGCAGTTTTCGGGGAAGGACAGGGAAGGAAAAACTGTTTTTT.

Only one count was recorded for this clone. The V and J genes are TRBV5-5 and TRBJ2-2; 7 bases align to TRBD2. Per the germline V gene, CDR1 is SGHKS and CDR2 is YYEKEE (reference sequence). The CDR3 covers 20 residues. Unmatched junction bases numbered 16, after V lost 1 base and J lost 1 base. DNA for the CDR3: TGTGCCAGCAGCTTGAGGCAGGCGGGGGTAAGCGGACAGAACACCGGGGAGCTGTTTTTT. Its protein is CASSLRQAGVSGQNTGELFF.